This entry lists 17 T cell receptor beta chains sequenced from one sample in a study of response to subunit inactivated influenza vaccine. TCRdb analysed the RT-PCR reads with MiXCR anew, one entry per CDR3 protein. The table lists around 150,000 distinct CDR3 sequences, 11% of them singletons. Sample: non-naive T cells sorted from PBMCs, taken more than 35 days after vaccination. The receptors shown here come from a man aged 45-65 years who received an inactivated influenza vaccine.

The J gene is TRBJ1-2, the V gene TRBV6-2 or TRBV6-3; 11 bases map to TRBD1. The germline V gene has CDR1 MNHEY and CDR2 SVGEGT. The V segment lost 6 bases and the J segment 6 bases; nucleotides outside the gene matches: 6. The CDR3 is 14 amino acids. The CDR3 bases are TGTGCCAGCAGCCGCCCGGGACAGGGGGATGGCTACACCTTC. It encodes CASSRPGQGDGYTF.

A few counts support this clonotype. The gene calls are TRBV24-1 and TRBJ2-1, with 9 bases fitting TRBD2. The germline V gene has CDR1 KGHDR and CDR2 SFDVKD. This CDR3 spans 15 amino acids. Trimming removed 2 bases from V and 4 bases from J; junction bases left unmatched: 2. In DNA form, the CDR3 reads TGTGCCACCAGTGATTGGAGCGGGGGGTACAATGAGCAGTTCTTC. This gives the protein CATSDWSGGYNEQFF.

This clonotype has just a few counts. The genes are TRBV7-9 and TRBJ2-5, with 8 nucleotides matching TRBD2. CDR1 and CDR2 from the germline V gene are SEHNR and FQNEAQ (reference sequence). V shed 7 bases, J shed 6 bases, and the junction held 13 bases outside the gene matches. This CDR3 spans 15 amino acids. The CDR3 sequence is CASTQAGTSRKTQYF. The CDR3 region has the DNA TGTGCCAGCACCCAAGCCGGGACTAGTCGGAAGACCCAGTACTTC.

This clonotype was seen a few times. The chain uses TRBV28 and TRBJ2-7; D gene ambiguous. The V end was cut by 6 bases, the J end by 2 bases, with 8 bases between. The CDR3 loop spans 12 amino acids. Per germline, CDR1 MDHEN and CDR2 SYDVKM. CDR3 DNA sequence: TGTGCCAGCAGGTCCAGTCCCTACGAGCAGTACTTC. This codes for CASRSSPYEQYF.

V usage is TRBV5-6 and J usage is TRBJ2-3; 8 nucleotides match TRBD1. With 0 bases clipped from V and 4 bases from J, the junction kept 4 bases outside the gene matches. CDR3 size: 15 residues. Germline-derived CDR1 and CDR2 are SGHDT and YYEEEE. CDR3 sequence (DNA): TGTGCCAGCAGCTTGGATCCAGGGGGCGCAGATACGCAGTATTTT. Protein product: CASSLDPGGADTQYF.

The chain combines TRBV7-7 with TRBJ2-5; D unclear. V lost 5 bases and J 5 bases, leaving 12 bases between the germline ends. The CDR3 spans 13 residues. Germline CDR1 and CDR2: SSHAT and FNYEAQ (reference sequence). CDR3 residues: CASSPSVVETQYF. The CDR3 coding sequence is TGTGCCAGCAGCCCGAGCGTAGTGGAGACCCAGTACTTC.

This clonotype has at least ten counts. The chain combines TRBV10-2 with TRBJ2-3; D is undetermined. Germline V CDR1 and CDR2: WSHSY, SAAADI. Trimming took off 8 bases at V and 1 base at J, with 19 bases between the two ends. CDR3 length: 16 residues. The CDR3 DNA is TGCGCCAGCCAAGTAGCCCCATTGTCTCGCACAGATACGCAGTATTTT. Its protein product is CASQVAPLSRTDTQYF.

This clonotype was picked up a small number of times. This chain joins TRBV12-3 or TRBV12-4 and TRBJ2-3; D ambiguous. This CDR3 spans 14 amino acids. Trimming took 8 bases from V and 3 from J, leaving 15 bases between them. CDR3 nucleotides: TGTGCCAGCTGTCTTACGGTGAGGACAGATACGCAGTATTTT. The encoded protein is CASCLTVRTDTQYF.

This chain connects TRBV11-2 to TRBJ2-7, with 8 positions matching TRBD1. CDR1 and CDR2 from the germline V gene are SGHAT and FQNNGV. The CDR3 loop spans 15 amino acids. V was clipped by 2 bases and J by 2 bases; unmatched bases: 5. DNA for the CDR3: TGTGCCAGCAGCTTATCAGGGGGCGAGACCTACGAGCAGTACTTC. Translation: CASSLSGGETYEQYF. The variable domain in full, with the rest retrieved from reference TRBV11-2 and TRBJ2-7, is EAGVAQSPRYKIIEKRQSVAFWCNPISGHATLYWYQQILGQGPKLLIQFQNNGVVDDSQLPKDRFSAERLKGVDSTLKIQPAKLEDSAVYLCASSLSGGETYEQYFGPGTRLTVT.

The CDR3 region has the DNA TGTGCCAGCAGCCCGTTTAGGGCGGGCGGGGAGCTGTTTTTT. Protein sequence: CASSPFRAGGELFF. The rearrangement uses TRBV14 and TRBJ2-2; TRBD2 is a possible D gene (5 bases). CDR3 size: 14 residues. V was shortened by 4 bases and J by 7 bases, with 13 bases between the two germline ends. Germline V CDR1 and CDR2: SGHDN, FVKESK.

The genes are TRBV3-1 and TRBJ2-7; TRBD2 matches at 12 bases. J lost 0 bases, V lost 4 bases, and 1 base had no gene match. Per germline, CDR1 LGHDT and CDR2 YNNKEL (reference sequence). This CDR3 region has 15 residues. As DNA, the CDR3 is TGTGCCAGCAGCCCTAGCGGGGGGGACTCCTACGAGCAGTACTTC. It encodes CASSPSGGDSYEQYF.

This clonotype was seen at least ten times. This chain uses TRBV5-1 with TRBJ2-7, with TRBD1 matching over 7 bases. J lost 4 bases, V lost 0 bases, and 7 bases had no gene match. The CDR3 has 15 residues. Germline CDR1 SGHRS, CDR2 YFSETQ. DNA for the CDR3: TGCGCCAGCAGCTTGGTCAGGGGGAGTAATTACGAGCAGTACTTC. Protein: CASSLVRGSNYEQYF.

This chain joins TRBV20-1 and TRBJ2-5, with D possibly matching TRBD2 (5 bases). V shed 0 bases and J shed 4 bases, with 15 bases lying between them. CDR3 length equals 15 residues. Germline V lookup: CDR1 DFQATT, CDR2 SNEGSKA (reference sequence). The CDR3 DNA reads TGCAGTGCTAGAGATCCCCGAATAGGAGGAGAGACCCAGTACTTC. It yields the protein CSARDPRIGGETQYF.

This clonotype was seen a handful of times. The chain couples TRBV14 to TRBJ2-5, with TRBD1 matching over 9 bases. The CDR3 is made up of 13 amino acids. Germline loops: CDR1 SGHDN, CDR2 FVKESK. The ends lost 4 bases at V and 5 bases at J; junction bases unmatched: 2. Written as DNA, the CDR3 is TGTGCCAGCAGCCGAGGGACAGGGGAGACCCAGTACTTC. It codes for CASSRGTGETQYF.

This clonotype was observed at least ten times. The J gene is TRBJ2-1, the V gene TRBV28; 9 positions agree with TRBD2. This CDR3 has 20 amino acids. Germline values: CDR1 MDHEN, CDR2 SYDVKM. V trimming: 3 bases; J trimming: 3 bases; junction bases outside the gene matches: 18. The CDR3 DNA sequence: TGTGCCAGCAGTTTGGAGGCGCCAGCGGGGGGCCGTTGGGTCTACAATGAGCAGTTCTTC. Protein product: CASSLEAPAGGRWVYNEQFF.

J is TRBJ2-3 and V is TRBV4-2; either TRBD1 or TRBD2 may supply D (5 bases each). CDR1 is LGHNA and CDR2 is YNFKEQ in the germline V gene. V was trimmed by 3 bases and J by 2 bases, leaving 21 bases between them. The CDR3 runs to 18 residues. CDR3: CASSQPQGDSLYTDTQYF. For the CDR3, the DNA is TGTGCCAGCAGCCAGCCCCAGGGAGACTCGCTTTACACAGATACGCAGTATTTT.

The genes are TRBV20-1 and TRBJ2-6; possibly TRBD2 for D (5 bases). Trimming pared 3 bases from V and 0 bases from J, leaving 9 bases between. CDR1 is DFQATT, CDR2 SNEGSKA, per germline (reference sequence). This CDR3 is built from 15 residues. CDR3 residues: CSASEGSSGANVLTF. Here the CDR3 DNA reads TGCAGTGCTAGCGAGGGTAGCTCTGGGGCCAACGTCCTGACTTTC.